The 18 T cell receptor beta chains reported below all come from one sample, sequenced in a study of tumor-infiltrating lymphocytes in primary liver carcinoma. Total RNA (approximately 500 ng) served as template for TCR beta cDNA synthesis primed by a constant-region primer. ARM-PCR was slightly modified, and three nested multiplex PCR rounds with it gave rise to the TCR beta libraries. A C-beta reverse primer and TRBV1-TRBV30 forward primers served in each of the first two PCR rounds, at about 10 cycles apiece. TCRdb reanalysed the multiplex PCR reads using MiXCR and keeps one entry per CDR3 protein. The table lists about 64,000 distinct CDR3 sequences, 71% of them singletons, with roughly 40% in the top ten. Extraction of RNA together with DNA used about 17-31 mg of unsorted bulk tissue. Sequenced sample: liver tumor tissue from sampling region 4. The sample's subset: tumor region T4, right-lateral pole. These receptor sequences come from a man in his forties with primary liver carcinoma and hepatitis B virus infection.

The gene calls are TRBV6-5 and TRBJ2-7, with a weak D call TRBD2 (5 bases). This CDR3 has 13 amino acids. V shed 7 bases and J shed 6 bases, with 16 bases lying between them. Germline V gene lookup returns CDR1 MNHEY and CDR2 SVGAGI. The CDR3: CASIGLVGSEQYF. The DNA of the CDR3 is TGTGCCAGCATCGGGCTAGTTGGGAGCGAGCAGTACTTC.

Notes on this clonotype: No conserved phenylalanine or tryptophan ends this CDR3, so it is likely a read error. The chain links TRBV4-2 to TRBJ2-1; tentatively, D is TRBD1 (5 bases). CDR3 length: 14 residues. Germline values: CDR1 LGHNA, CDR2 YNFKEQ. CDR3 DNA sequence: TGTGCCGGCAGCCTAGGGCACAGCGACAGTGAGCAGTTCTCC. Encoded protein: CAGSLGHSDSEQFS.

V usage is TRBV6-5 and J usage is TRBJ1-6; tentatively, D is TRBD1 (6 bases). CDR1 is MNHEY and CDR2 is SVGAGI in the germline V gene. This CDR3 contains 13 residues. V lost 7 bases to trimming and J lost 18 bases, with 22 bases between them. As DNA, the CDR3 is TGTGCCAGCATCGAATTCGGGGGGGGCCAACCCCACTTT. It specifies CASIEFGGGQPHF.

Of note for this clonotype: Sequence at one end of the junction differs from germline and may be a read error. The chain is built from TRBV12-3 or TRBV12-4 and TRBJ1-2; possibly TRBD1 for D (6 bases). This CDR3 spans 14 amino acids. The CDR3 loop is CVSSLGGARYSYTF. As DNA, the CDR3 is TGTGTCAGCAGTTTGGGGGGCGCGAGGTATAGCTACACCTTC.

The genes are TRBV6-1 and TRBJ2-7; D unresolved. The CDR3 is 16 residues long. Germline values: CDR1 MNHNS, CDR2 SASEGT. Trimming removed 8 bases at V and 13 bases at J, with 33 bases between. Here the CDR3 reads CASGVRLGDGYYEHYF. CDR3 nucleotide sequence: TGTGCCAGCGGTGTGCGTCTAGGAGACGGGTACTACGAACATTACTTC.

This clonotype occurred once. This sequence may be a read error, since a much larger clone differs from it by one base. A read error is likely, as this CDR3 ends without the conserved phenylalanine or tryptophan. The DNA is omitted, as the CDR3 cannot be located on it reliably, and the CDR3 follows TCRdb's listing. The chain recombines TRBV6-6 with TRBJ1-1; no DNA check was done on the table's D call, TRBD1. From germline, CDR1 is MNHNY and CDR2 SVGAGI (reference sequence). The CDR3 totals 13 residues, both ends included. CDR3 loop: CASSTGGNTEAFS.

This chain links TRBV12-3 or TRBV12-4 with TRBJ2-3; D is unresolved. V lost 7 bases, J lost 2 bases, and 19 bases lay in between. The CDR3 loop spans 16 amino acids. The DNA for the CDR3 is TGTGCCAGCAACTCTGGGTCAGCTACTACCACAGATACGCAGTATTTT. As protein: CASNSGSATTTDTQYF.

Concerning this clonotype itself: A much larger clone differs by one base, so this may be a read error. The CDR3 carries no conserved terminal phenylalanine or tryptophan, so it likely arises from a read error. The chain has TRBV6-5 and TRBJ2-7, with 8 bases identical to TRBD1. The CDR3 contains 13 residues. V shed 7 bases and J 6 bases; nucleotides not matched to a gene: 8. Germline CDR1 reads MNHEY; CDR2 reads SVGAGI. Here the CDR3 DNA reads TGTGCCAGCACGTCCCATACAGGGGGCGAGCAGTACTCC. This gives the protein CASTSHTGGEQYS.

The rearrangement links TRBV4-1 to TRBJ1-1, with TRBD1 as a possible D gene (5 bases). In germline, CDR1 is MGHRA, CDR2 YSYEKL. This CDR3 is 13 amino acids long. V lost 1 base and J 11 bases, leaving 14 bases between the germline ends. CDR3 sequence reads: CASSQVRGTKAFF. Written as DNA, the CDR3 is TGCGCCAGCAGCCAAGTTAGGGGTACTAAGGCTTTCTTT.

This clonotype was observed at least ten times. The V and J genes are TRBV6-1 and TRBJ2-1; 8 bases match TRBD2. Germline loops: CDR1 MNHNS, CDR2 SASEGT. Trimming at V came to 11 bases and at J to 6 bases, leaving 12 bases not matched to a gene. The length of the CDR3 is 14 residues. The CDR3 loop reads CARWSGRAVNEQFF. The CDR3, as DNA: TGTGCCCGCTGGTCCGGGAGGGCCGTCAATGAGCAGTTCTTC.

Of note for this clonotype: At one end the junction does not follow the germline gene, possibly because of a read error. The rearrangement joins TRBV7-9 to TRBJ2-1, with D possibly TRBD2 on 5 matching bases. The germline V gene has CDR1 SEHNR and CDR2 FQNEAQ (reference sequence). The CDR3 runs to 14 residues. This chain's CDR3 is CANSGTRGSNEQVF. CDR3 bases: TGTGCCAACAGCGGTACTAGAGGGAGTAATGAGCAGGTCTTC.

The V call is TRBV7-2, the J call TRBJ1-4; 9 bases are a match to TRBD1. CDR1 and CDR2 from the germline V gene are SGHTA and FQGNSA. Trimming at V came to 3 bases and at J to 2 bases, leaving 4 bases not matched to a gene. The CDR3 has 16 amino acids. As DNA, the CDR3 is TGTGCCAGCAGCTTGGGGGGACAGGGTACTAATGAAAAACTGTTTTTT. Its protein is CASSLGGQGTNEKLFF.

Comment on this clonotype: One end of the junction varies from germline; a read error may be responsible. The chain employs TRBV4-1 and TRBJ1-6; D might be TRBD1 (5 bases). There are 16 residues in the CDR3. The germline gives CDR1 MGHRA, CDR2 YSYEKL. The CDR3 DNA sequence: TGCGCCAACAGCCACCACCTACATGGGGCGGGTTCACCCCTCCACTTT. This gives the protein CANSHHLHGAGSPLHF.

The count of this clonotype is one. A much larger clone differs from this one at a single base, so this may be a read error. V gene TRBV11-2 combines with J gene TRBJ2-3; D gene uncertain. The CDR3 runs to 13 residues. Germline lookup yields CDR1 SGHAT and CDR2 FQNNGV. The CDR3 DNA is TGTGTCAGCAGCTTGATTAGCACAGATACGCAGTATTTT. Its translation is CVSSLISTDTQYF.

Comments on this clonotype: A much larger clone lies one base from this, so it may be a read error. The chain employs TRBV6-6 and TRBJ1-1; possible D gene TRBD1, 6 bases. Germline CDR1 is MNHNY and CDR2 is SVGAGI (reference sequence). There are 14 residues in the CDR3. V was clipped by 8 bases and J by 5 bases, with 18 bases between them. Written as DNA, the CDR3 is TGTGCCAGCCAAACCACAGGGATGAGGACTGAAGCTTTCTTT. It yields the protein CASQTTGMRTEAFF.

This clonotype was found many times. This sequence joins TRBV6-2 or TRBV6-3 and TRBJ2-1; D uncertain. V shed 8 bases and J shed 4 bases, with 9 bases lying between them. This CDR3 is built from 12 residues. CDR1 MNHEY and CDR2 SVGEGT come from the germline V gene. The CDR3 region has the DNA TGTGCCAGCCAGGAGCGATACAATGAGCAGTTCTTC. Translating it yields CASQERYNEQFF.

This chain joins TRBV4-2 and TRBJ2-5; D not resolved. Germline V gene sequence: CDR1 LGHNA, CDR2 YNFKEQ. Trimming shortened V by 9 bases and J by 0 bases, and 20 bases separated the two germline ends. The CDR3 extends over 16 amino acids. The DNA of the CDR3 is TGTGCCAGTAGCAAAGATTTAGGAAGAGACCAAGAGACCCAGTACTTC. Its protein is CASSKDLGRDQETQYF.

This chain links TRBV7-9 with TRBJ2-2; 9 nucleotides line up with TRBD1. Germline V gene data show CDR1 as SEHNR and CDR2 as FQNEAQ (reference sequence). This CDR3 spans 15 amino acids. CDR3 in amino acids: CASGLGQGVSAELFF. In nucleotides, the CDR3 is TGTGCAAGCGGCCTGGGACAGGGTGTGTCCGCGGAGCTGTTTTTT.